The TCR beta chain under discussion was sequenced for a study of shared clonotypes between healthy human individuals. TCRdb keeps only in-frame clones here, not all; method: immunoSEQ multiplex PCR. The table records more than 2 million clones, approximately 95% of them present only once. The study, taken as a whole, reports: Compared with memory subsets, naive subsets generally had larger estimated richness. Naive CD4 clonotypes overlapped across a handful of donors at about 5%.

CDR1 is MNHEY, CDR2 SVGAGI, per germline. V lost 0 bases to trimming and J lost 4 bases, with 7 bases between them. The CDR3 extends over 14 amino acids. As for this clone: Antigen specificity is unknown. The same CDR3 can be traced to other DNA sequences in this sample.

Sequencing used naive CD4+ T cells sorted from blood. Noted subset: CD45RA+ positively selected. This receptor was identified in a man in his late teens or twenties in good health. The chain carries TRBV6-5 and TRBJ1-5; D gene uncertain. The chain's CDR3 is CASSYSGGNQPQHF. The CDR3, as DNA: TGTGCCAGCAGTTACTCCGGAGGGAATCAGCCCCAGCATTTT.